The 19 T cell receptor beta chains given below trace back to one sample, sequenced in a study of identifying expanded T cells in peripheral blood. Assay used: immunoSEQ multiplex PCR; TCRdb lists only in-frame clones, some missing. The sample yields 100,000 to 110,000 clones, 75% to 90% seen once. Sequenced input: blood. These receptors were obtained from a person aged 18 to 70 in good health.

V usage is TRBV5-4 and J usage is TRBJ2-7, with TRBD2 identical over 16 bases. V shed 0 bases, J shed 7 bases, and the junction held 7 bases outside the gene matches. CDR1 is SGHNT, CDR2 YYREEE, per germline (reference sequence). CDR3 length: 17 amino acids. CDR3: CASSLEGTSGRAGEQYF. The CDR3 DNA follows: TGTGCCAGCAGCTTGGAGGGGACTAGCGGGAGGGCTGGGGAGCAGTACTTC.

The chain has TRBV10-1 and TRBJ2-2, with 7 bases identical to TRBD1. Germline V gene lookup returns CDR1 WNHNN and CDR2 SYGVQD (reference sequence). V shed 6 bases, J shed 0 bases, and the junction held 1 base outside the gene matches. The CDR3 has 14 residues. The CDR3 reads CASSTGANTGELFF. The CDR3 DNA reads TGCGCCAGCAGCACAGGGGCGAACACCGGGGAGCTGTTTTTT.

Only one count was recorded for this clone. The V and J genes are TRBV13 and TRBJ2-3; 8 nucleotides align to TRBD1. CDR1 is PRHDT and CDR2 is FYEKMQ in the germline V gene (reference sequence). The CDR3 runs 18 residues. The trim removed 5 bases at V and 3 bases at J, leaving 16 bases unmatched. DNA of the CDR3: TGTGCCAGCAGCACCCTCGCCCCCGGACAGGGTGGAACAGATACGCAGTATTTT. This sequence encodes CASSTLAPGQGGTDTQYF.

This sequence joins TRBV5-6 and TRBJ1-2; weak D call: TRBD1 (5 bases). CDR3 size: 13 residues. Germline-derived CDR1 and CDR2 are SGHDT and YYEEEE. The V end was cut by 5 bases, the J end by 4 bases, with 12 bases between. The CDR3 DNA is TGTGCCAGCAGTCCCGGAGGGGCCTATGGCTACACCTTC. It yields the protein CASSPGGAYGYTF.

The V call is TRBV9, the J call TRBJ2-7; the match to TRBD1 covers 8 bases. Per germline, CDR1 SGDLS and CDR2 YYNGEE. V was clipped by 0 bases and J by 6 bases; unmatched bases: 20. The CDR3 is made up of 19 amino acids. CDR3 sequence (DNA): TGTGCCAGCAGCGTAGATCTTGAAGGGCAGGGGGCGCCGGTCCGCGAGCAGTACTTC. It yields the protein CASSVDLEGQGAPVREQYF.

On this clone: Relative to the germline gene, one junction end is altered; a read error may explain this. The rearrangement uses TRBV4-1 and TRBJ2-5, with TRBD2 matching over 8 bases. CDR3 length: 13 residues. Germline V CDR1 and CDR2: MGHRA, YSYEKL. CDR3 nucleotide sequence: TGCGCCAGCAGCCAGAGCGGGAGAGAGGCCCAGTACTTC. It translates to CASSQSGREAQYF.

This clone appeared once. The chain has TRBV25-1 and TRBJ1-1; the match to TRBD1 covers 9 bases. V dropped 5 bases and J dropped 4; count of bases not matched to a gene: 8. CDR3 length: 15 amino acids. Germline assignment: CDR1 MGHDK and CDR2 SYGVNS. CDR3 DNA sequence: TGTGCCAGCAGTCGCGGAGGGACAGGGCTCACTGAAGCTTTCTTT. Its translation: CASSRGGTGLTEAFF.

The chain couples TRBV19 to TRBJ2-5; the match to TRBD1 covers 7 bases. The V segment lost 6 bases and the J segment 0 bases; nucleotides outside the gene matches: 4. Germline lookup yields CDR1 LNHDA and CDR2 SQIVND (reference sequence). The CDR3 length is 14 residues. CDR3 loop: CASSPRGYQETQYF. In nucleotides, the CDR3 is TGTGCCAGTAGCCCCAGGGGGTACCAAGAGACCCAGTACTTC.

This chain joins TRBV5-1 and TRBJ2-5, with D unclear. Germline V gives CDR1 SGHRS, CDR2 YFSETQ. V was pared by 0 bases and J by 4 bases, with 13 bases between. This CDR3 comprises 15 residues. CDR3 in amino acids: CASSLDGVRGETQYF. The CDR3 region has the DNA TGCGCCAGCAGCTTGGATGGGGTACGCGGAGAGACCCAGTACTTC. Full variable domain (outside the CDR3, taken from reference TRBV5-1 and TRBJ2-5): KAGVTQTPRYLIKTRGQQVTLSCSPISGHRSVSWYQQTPGQGLQFLFEYFSETQRNKGNFPGRFSGRQFSNSRSEMNVSTLELGDSALYLCASSLDGVRGETQYFGPGTRLLVL.

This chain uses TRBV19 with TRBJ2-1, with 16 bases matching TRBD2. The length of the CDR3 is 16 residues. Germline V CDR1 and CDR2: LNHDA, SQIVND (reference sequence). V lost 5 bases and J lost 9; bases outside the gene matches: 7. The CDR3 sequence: CASSPGTSGGAREQFF. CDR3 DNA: TGTGCCAGTAGTCCCGGGACTAGCGGGGGGGCCCGTGAGCAGTTCTTC.

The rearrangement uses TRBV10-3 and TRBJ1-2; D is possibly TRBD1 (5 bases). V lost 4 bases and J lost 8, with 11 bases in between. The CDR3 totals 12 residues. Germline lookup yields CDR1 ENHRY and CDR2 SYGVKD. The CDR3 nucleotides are TGTGCCATCAGTGGAGACAGATGGGGCTACACCTTC. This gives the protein CAISGDRWGYTF.

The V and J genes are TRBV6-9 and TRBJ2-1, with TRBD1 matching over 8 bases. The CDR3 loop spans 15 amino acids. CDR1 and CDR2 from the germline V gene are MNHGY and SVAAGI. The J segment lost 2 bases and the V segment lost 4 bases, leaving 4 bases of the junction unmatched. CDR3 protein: CASSWDRSTYNEQFF. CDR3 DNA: TGTGCCAGCAGTTGGGACAGGAGCACCTACAATGAGCAGTTCTTC.

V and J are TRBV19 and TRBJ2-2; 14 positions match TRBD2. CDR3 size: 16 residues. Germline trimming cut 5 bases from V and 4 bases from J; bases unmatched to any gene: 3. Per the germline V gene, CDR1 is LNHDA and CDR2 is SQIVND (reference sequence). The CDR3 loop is CASSAGLAGGTGELFF. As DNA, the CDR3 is TGTGCCAGTAGTGCCGGACTAGCGGGGGGCACCGGGGAGCTGTTTTTT.

CDR3 protein: CASSEAGYGYTF. CDR3 in DNA: TGTGCCAGCAGTGAAGCTGGGTATGGCTACACCTTC. The chain links TRBV6-1 to TRBJ1-2; no definite D call. Germline-derived CDR1 and CDR2 are MNHNS and SASEGT. The CDR3 runs 12 residues. V lost 0 bases and J lost 5, with 4 bases in between.

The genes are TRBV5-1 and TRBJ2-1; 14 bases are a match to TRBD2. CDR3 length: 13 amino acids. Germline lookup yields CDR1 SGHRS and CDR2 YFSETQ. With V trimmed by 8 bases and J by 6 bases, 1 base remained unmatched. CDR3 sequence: CASGLAGGNEQFF. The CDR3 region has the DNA TGCGCCAGTGGACTAGCGGGAGGCAATGAGCAGTTCTTC.

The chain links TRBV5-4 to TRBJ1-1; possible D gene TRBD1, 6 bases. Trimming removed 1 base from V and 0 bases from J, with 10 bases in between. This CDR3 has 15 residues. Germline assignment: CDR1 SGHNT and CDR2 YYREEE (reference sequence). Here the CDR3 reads CASSLQTGMNTEAFF. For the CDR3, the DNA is TGTGCCAGCAGCTTGCAAACAGGGATGAACACTGAAGCTTTCTTT.

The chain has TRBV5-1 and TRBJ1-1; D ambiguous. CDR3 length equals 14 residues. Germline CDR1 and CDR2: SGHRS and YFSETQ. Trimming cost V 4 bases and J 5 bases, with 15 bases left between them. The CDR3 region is CASSILREGTEAFF. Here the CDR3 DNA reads TGCGCCAGCAGCATACTCCGGGAGGGAACTGAAGCTTTCTTT.

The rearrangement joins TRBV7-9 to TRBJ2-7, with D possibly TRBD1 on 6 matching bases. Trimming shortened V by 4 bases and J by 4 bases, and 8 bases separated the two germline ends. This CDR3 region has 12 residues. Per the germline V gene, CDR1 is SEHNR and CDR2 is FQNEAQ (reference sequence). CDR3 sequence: CASSSGVYEQYF. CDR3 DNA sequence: TGTGCCAGCAGCTCAGGGGTTTACGAGCAGTACTTC.

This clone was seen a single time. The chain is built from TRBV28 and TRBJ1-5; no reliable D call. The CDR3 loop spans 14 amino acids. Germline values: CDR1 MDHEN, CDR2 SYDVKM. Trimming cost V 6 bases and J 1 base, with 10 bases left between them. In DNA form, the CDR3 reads TGTGCCAGCAGCTCACAAGAGAGCAATCAGCCCCAGCATTTT. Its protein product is CASSSQESNQPQHF.